The 11 T cell receptor beta chains reported below all come from one sample, sequenced in a study of cytomegalovirus exposure and HLA in healthy donors. Use of 60 Vbeta and 13 Jbeta primers characterized the PCR. The assay was immunoSEQ multiplex PCR, and TCRdb's table has in-frame clones only and misses some. Of 130,000 or so clones listed, approximately 75% were seen once; the top ten hold approximately 1%. Sequenced material: PBMCs. These receptors originate from a male donor in good health and CMV-seronegative.

The genes are TRBV30 and TRBJ1-1; TRBD1 is a possible D gene (5 bases). V lost 2 bases to trimming and J lost 0 bases, with 7 bases between them. CDR3 size: 13 residues. Germline V gives CDR1 GTSNPN, CDR2 SVGIG (reference sequence). The CDR3 DNA follows: TGTGCCTGGAGTAGACAGATGAACACTGAAGCTTTCTTT. Amino acids: CAWSRQMNTEAFF. Based on the CDR3 plus reference TRBV30 and TRBJ1-1, the full variable domain is SQTIHQWPATLVQPVGSPLSLECTVEGTSNPNLYWYRQAAGRGLQLLFYSVGIGQISSEVPQNLSASRPQDRQFILSSKKLLLSDSGFYLCAWSRQMNTEAFFGQGTRLTVV.

V and J are TRBV29-1 and TRBJ2-2, with 8 bases matching TRBD2. Trimming removed 8 bases from V and 2 bases from J; junction bases left unmatched: 7. CDR3 size: 14 residues. Per germline, CDR1 SQVTM and CDR2 ANQGSEA. The CDR3 region is CSFAGGTNTGELFF. DNA of the CDR3: TGCAGCTTCGCGGGGGGCACAAACACCGGGGAGCTGTTTTTT.

CDR3 in DNA: TGCGCCAGCAGCCAAATTGGGGGGGGCAACGAGCAGTACTTC. As protein: CASSQIGGGNEQYF. The chain couples TRBV4-1 to TRBJ2-7; D possibly corresponds to TRBD2 (7 bases). Trimming cost V 2 bases and J 5 bases, with 13 bases left between them. In germline, CDR1 is MGHRA, CDR2 YSYEKL. The CDR3 covers 14 residues.

This clone has a handful of counts. The V call is TRBV6-1, the J call TRBJ2-3; 11 bases fit TRBD1. This CDR3 region has 15 residues. The V and J ends lost 6 bases and 6 bases, in that order; junction bases with no gene match: 8. The V gene's germline CDR1 is MNHNS and CDR2 SASEGT. This CDR3 is CASSSRDRGADTQYF. The CDR3 DNA sequence: TGTGCCAGCAGCAGCCGGGACAGGGGGGCGGATACGCAGTATTTT.

The chain combines TRBV6-6 with TRBJ1-3; D unclear. The CDR3 spans 12 residues. V was pared by 7 bases and J by 1 base, with 5 bases between. Germline assignment: CDR1 MNHNY and CDR2 SVGAGI (reference sequence). The CDR3 nucleotides are TGTGCCAGCACCGGTTCTGGAAACACCATATATTTT. Translating it yields CASTGSGNTIYF.

This chain links TRBV7-2 with TRBJ1-2; 7 nucleotides line up with TRBD1. V dropped 5 bases and J dropped 2; count of bases not matched to a gene: 5. The CDR3 runs 14 residues. CDR1 SGHTA and CDR2 FQGNSA come from the germline V gene. CDR3 amino acids: CASSVGQENYGYTF. The CDR3 DNA reads as TGTGCCAGCAGCGTAGGACAGGAGAACTATGGCTACACCTTC.

The V gene is TRBV7-8, the J gene TRBJ2-3; the D gene is possibly TRBD1 (5 bases). This CDR3 has 16 amino acids. Trimming stripped 4 bases from V and 6 bases from J, with 20 bases between. CDR1 and CDR2 from the germline V gene are SGHVS and FQNEAQ. CDR3 protein: CASSSRPLTARDTQYF. As DNA, the CDR3 is TGTGCCAGCAGCTCGAGACCACTGACAGCCAGGGATACGCAGTATTTT.

This chain connects TRBV30 to TRBJ1-2; a possible D gene is TRBD1 (6 bases). The length of the CDR3 is 17 residues. CDR1 is GTSNPN and CDR2 is SVGIG in the germline V gene (reference sequence). V was shortened by 3 bases and J by 1 base, with 21 bases between the two germline ends. DNA for the CDR3: TGTGCCTGGAGGGAAACCTTACTTGGGGGCCTTAACTATGGCTACACCTTC. Its protein is CAWRETLLGGLNYGYTF.

J is TRBJ2-7 and V is TRBV27; D not resolved. Germline CDR1 and CDR2: MNHEY and SMNVEV (reference sequence). V was pared by 5 bases and J by 6 bases, with 14 bases between. CDR3 length: 13 amino acids. CDR3 nucleotides: TGTGCCAGCAGTATCCTATACACGGGCGAGCAGTACTTC. It is translated as CASSILYTGEQYF.

J is TRBJ2-3 and V is TRBV18; TRBD2 matches 11 bases. The J segment lost 5 bases and the V segment lost 3 bases, leaving 7 bases of the junction unmatched. CDR1 is KGHSH, CDR2 LQKENI, per germline. This CDR3 is 16 amino acids long. The CDR3 sequence is CASSPASGGQGDTQYF. Here the CDR3 DNA reads TGTGCCAGCTCACCGGCTAGCGGGGGGCAGGGAGATACGCAGTATTTT.

This sequence joins TRBV5-1 and TRBJ2-5; 9 positions match TRBD2. The CDR3 sequence is 15 residues long. Germline V gives CDR1 SGHRS, CDR2 YFSETQ. Unmatched junction bases numbered 9, after V lost 4 bases and J lost 5 bases. The CDR3: CASSTQAGGRETQYF. DNA of the CDR3: TGCGCCAGCAGCACCCAGGCGGGGGGGCGCGAGACCCAGTACTTC.